These 27 T cell receptor beta chains came from one sample sequenced in a study of T cell repertoires in cytomegalovirus infection. These receptors have no known antigen. TCRdb independently ran MiXCR on the reads; one entry per CDR3 protein. The data show 750,000 to 950,000 distinct CDR3 sequences, about 27% seen once. This material consisted of cultured CD8+ T cells from PBMCs, taken from culture after CMV antigen stimulation. The receptors shown here come from a human donor in good health (CMV status not recorded). Some clones in this sample may be carry-over from other donors' samples.

The V gene is TRBV20-1, the J gene TRBJ2-2; 7 nucleotides agree with TRBD2. The CDR3 sequence is 16 residues long. The V gene end was trimmed by 0 bases and the J gene end by 4 bases; junction bases not matched to a gene: 8. Germline CDR1 DFQATT, CDR2 SNEGSKA (reference sequence). CDR3 protein: CSARERAAGLTGELFF. CDR3 sequence (DNA): TGCAGTGCTAGAGAGAGGGCAGCGGGGCTCACCGGGGAGCTGTTTTTT.

The gene calls are TRBV6-2 or TRBV6-3 and TRBJ1-5, with 8 bases matching TRBD1. Germline CDR1 reads MNHEY; CDR2 reads SVGEGT. This CDR3 has 14 amino acids. J gave up 7 bases and V 3 bases, and 5 bases lay outside the gene matches. CDR3: CASSYTGGDQPQHF. The CDR3 region has the DNA TGTGCCAGCAGTTATACAGGGGGGGACCAGCCCCAGCATTTT.

Regarding this clonotype: A read error may produce the germline difference seen at one junction end. V gene TRBV27 combines with J gene TRBJ2-2; a possible D gene is TRBD2 (7 bases). In germline, CDR1 is MNHEY, CDR2 SMNVEV (reference sequence). The CDR3 extends over 15 amino acids. The CDR3 coding sequence is TGTGCCAGCAGTTTATCCTGGGGGGGCACCCGGGAGCTGTTTTTT. Protein sequence: CASSLSWGGTRELFF.

This chain connects TRBV7-9 to TRBJ2-3; TRBD2 aligns across 14 bases. Germline CDR1 SEHNR, CDR2 FQNEAQ (reference sequence). The CDR3 is 17 residues long. Unmatched junction bases numbered 6, after V lost 5 bases and J lost 2 bases. The CDR3 DNA reads as TGTGCCAGCAGCCGGACTAGCGGGGGGTCATACACAGATACGCAGTATTTT. Translated: CASSRTSGGSYTDTQYF.

The J gene is TRBJ2-4, the V gene TRBV27, with 7 nucleotides matching TRBD2. Germline lookup yields CDR1 MNHEY and CDR2 SMNVEV (reference sequence). Trimming at V came to 8 bases and at J to 16 bases, leaving 23 bases not matched to a gene. The CDR3 contains 15 residues. Written as DNA, the CDR3 is TGTGCCAGCGGTACTTGCGGGGGAGCTAAGGGTGGATCATACTTC. Translation gives CASGTCGGAKGGSYF.

This clonotype occurred a few times. The chain carries TRBV6-2 or TRBV6-3 and TRBJ2-1, with 9 bases lining up with TRBD1. V shed 6 bases and J 3 bases; nucleotides not matched to a gene: 9. From germline, CDR1 is MNHEY and CDR2 SVGEGT. The CDR3 is 16 amino acids. CDR3 DNA sequence: TGTGCCAGCAGCCGAACGCGGGACAGGGACTACAATGAGCAGTTCTTC. Its translation: CASSRTRDRDYNEQFF.

This clonotype appeared many times. This chain connects TRBV7-2 to TRBJ1-2; TRBD1 matches 9 bases. The CDR3 extends over 16 amino acids. Looked up from germline, CDR1 is SGHTA and CDR2 is FQGNSA. The J segment lost 5 bases and the V segment lost 2 bases, leaving 9 bases of the junction unmatched. The CDR3 sequence is CASSLWVPGQGYGYTF. CDR3 in DNA: TGTGCCAGCAGCTTATGGGTCCCGGGACAGGGATATGGCTACACCTTC.

The chain has TRBV12-3 or TRBV12-4 and TRBJ1-5, with D possibly matching TRBD1 (5 bases). The CDR3 covers 14 residues. Trimming stripped 5 bases from V and 7 bases from J, with 15 bases between. As DNA, the CDR3 is TGTGCCAGCAGTCCGGGGGGGAAGCGGCAGCCCCAGCATTTT. This translates into CASSPGGKRQPQHF.

The chain uses TRBV27 and TRBJ1-1; 7 bases map to TRBD1. The germline gives CDR1 MNHEY, CDR2 SMNVEV (reference sequence). This CDR3 has 14 amino acids. The V segment lost 6 bases and the J segment 2 bases; nucleotides outside the gene matches: 6. The CDR3 DNA follows: TGTGCCAGCAGAACCGGACAGGTCAACACTGAAGCTTTCTTT. Translating it yields CASRTGQVNTEAFF.

This clonotype was detected ten times or more. This chain links TRBV4-3 with TRBJ1-1, with 7 bases that match TRBD1. This CDR3 region has 15 residues. The V and J ends lost 3 bases and 1 base, in that order; junction bases with no gene match: 5. Germline CDR1 LGHNA, CDR2 YSLEER. CDR3 bases: TGCGCCAGCAGCCAGAACAGGGGAGCGAACACTGAAGCTTTCTTT. As protein: CASSQNRGANTEAFF.

This clonotype was counted at least ten times. The chain joins TRBV7-6 to TRBJ2-7; 9 bases are a match to TRBD2. The germline V gene has CDR1 SGHVS and CDR2 FNYEAQ. The trim removed 1 base at V and 0 bases at J, leaving 10 bases unmatched. CDR3 size: 18 residues. The chain's CDR3 is CASSLDQTSGGSSYEQYF. The CDR3 bases are TGTGCCAGCAGCTTAGATCAGACTAGCGGTGGGAGCTCCTACGAGCAGTACTTC.

The table lists this clonotype with a few counts. This chain uses TRBV6-1 with TRBJ2-1, with 15 bases identical to TRBD2. CDR1 MNHNS and CDR2 SASEGT come from the germline V gene. The CDR3 sequence is 15 residues long. With V trimmed by 7 bases and J by 9 bases, 7 bases remained unmatched. The CDR3 region has the DNA TGTGCCAGCACCCGGACTAGCGGGGGGGCGGTTGAGCAGTTCTTC. Protein sequence: CASTRTSGGAVEQFF.

The sample holds many counts of this clonotype. The rearrangement links TRBV7-2 to TRBJ1-1; 10 bases are a match to TRBD1. J lost 3 bases, V lost 5 bases, and 12 bases had no gene match. From germline, CDR1 is SGHTA and CDR2 FQGNSA. The CDR3 extends over 17 amino acids. The CDR3 DNA reads as TGTGCCAGCAGCGGCTACGACAGGGGGCTTTTGTACACTGAAGCTTTCTTT. It specifies CASSGYDRGLLYTEAFF.

This clonotype was picked up a small number of times. The CDR3, as DNA: TGCAGTGCTAGAGGCCGTATTAGCGGGGGGTCATACAATGAGCAGTTCTTC. Amino acids: CSARGRISGGSYNEQFF. This chain connects TRBV20-1 to TRBJ2-1, with 10 nucleotides matching TRBD2. Germline trimming cut 1 base from V and 4 bases from J; bases unmatched to any gene: 10. The germline V gene has CDR1 DFQATT and CDR2 SNEGSKA (reference sequence). The CDR3 spans 17 residues.

This chain joins TRBV6-1 and TRBJ2-7; D is unresolved. In germline, CDR1 is MNHNS, CDR2 SASEGT. The CDR3 totals 14 residues. Trimming removed 0 bases at V and 2 bases at J, with 8 bases between. CDR3 amino acids: CASSEASSAYEQYV. The CDR3, as DNA: TGTGCCAGCAGTGAAGCGAGTAGTGCCTACGAGCAGTACGTC.

The rearrangement joins TRBV9 to TRBJ2-2; maybe TRBD1 (6 bases). The CDR3 is 14 residues long. Germline loops: CDR1 SGDLS, CDR2 YYNGEE. V gave up 0 bases and J gave up 4 bases, with 7 bases separating them. CDR3 region: CASSVEQGTGELFF. CDR3 DNA sequence: TGTGCCAGCAGCGTAGAACAGGGCACCGGGGAGCTGTTTTTT.

This clonotype was seen only a few times. The rearrangement joins TRBV6-6 to TRBJ2-1, with a possible D match to TRBD1 (6 bases). Germline values: CDR1 MNHNY, CDR2 SVGAGI (reference sequence). The CDR3 covers 13 residues. V was trimmed by 4 bases and J by 8 bases, leaving 12 bases between them. The CDR3 coding sequence is TGTGCCAGCAGTTCTTACAGGGTGGATGAGCAGTTCTTC. Its translation is CASSSYRVDEQFF.

The rearrangement links TRBV4-1 to TRBJ2-5; D possibly corresponds to TRBD1 (6 bases). The V and J ends lost 5 bases and 5 bases respectively, with 15 bases between them. Looked up from germline, CDR1 is MGHRA and CDR2 is YSYEKL. The CDR3 is 14 residues long. The CDR3: CASSYDAQGETQYF. The CDR3 region has the DNA TGCGCCAGCAGCTATGACGCTCAGGGGGAGACCCAGTACTTC.

This clonotype was counted at least ten times. CDR3 sequence (DNA): TGTGCCAGCAGCGACAGGGGGCGCACAGATACGCAGTATTTT. This codes for CASSDRGRTDTQYF. The chain has TRBV7-6 and TRBJ2-3; 10 positions agree with TRBD1. Germline trimming cut 5 bases from V and 1 base from J; bases unmatched to any gene: 0. This CDR3 is built from 14 residues. Germline V lookup: CDR1 SGHVS, CDR2 FNYEAQ.

This chain uses TRBV6-8 with TRBJ1-3; D is uncertain. V was trimmed by 4 bases and J by 6 bases, leaving 13 bases between them. The CDR3 consists of 14 residues. Germline-derived CDR1 and CDR2 are MNHGY and SAAAGT. The CDR3 nucleotides are TGTGCCAGCAGTTCCCGAGCGCAGGAAAACACCATATATTTT. This translates into CASSSRAQENTIYF.

This clonotype has just a few counts. This chain links TRBV7-6 with TRBJ1-1; 7 bases line up with TRBD1. The CDR3 loop spans 15 amino acids. V was clipped by 5 bases and J by 0 bases; unmatched bases: 6. The germline gives CDR1 SGHVS, CDR2 FNYEAQ. The CDR3 spells CASSTETGLNTEAFF. The CDR3 nucleotides are TGTGCCAGCAGCACTGAGACAGGGTTGAACACTGAAGCTTTCTTT.

This chain uses TRBV27 with TRBJ2-2; perhaps TRBD2 as D (6 bases). Trimming left V 5 bases short and J 8 bases short, with 12 bases between. This CDR3 region has 13 residues. Per germline, CDR1 MNHEY and CDR2 SMNVEV (reference sequence). CDR3 sequence reads: CASSRPGGGELFF. The CDR3 region has the DNA TGTGCCAGCAGTCGCCCCGGGGGAGGGGAGCTGTTTTTT.

Details on this clonotype: One junction end disagrees with the germline gene, perhaps due to a read error. The V call is TRBV3-1, the J call TRBJ1-1, with D unclear. CDR1 and CDR2 from the germline V gene are LGHDT and YNNKEL (reference sequence). This CDR3 spans 15 amino acids. The CDR3 protein is CTSSDRGRMNTEAFF. In DNA form, the CDR3 reads TGTACCAGCAGCGACCGAGGGAGGATGAACACTGAAGCTTTCTTT.

In this sample, this clonotype turned up many times. The J gene is TRBJ1-1, the V gene TRBV7-8; TRBD1 matches at 8 bases. The CDR3 extends over 15 amino acids. Trimming removed 3 bases from V and 4 bases from J; junction bases left unmatched: 7. The germline V gene encodes CDR1 SGHVS and CDR2 FQNEAQ. CDR3 bases: TGTGCCAGCAGCTTTCGGACAGGGACGGGCACTGAAGCTTTCTTT. Translation: CASSFRTGTGTEAFF.

This chain uses TRBV7-9 with TRBJ1-4, with D maybe TRBD1 (6 bases). Germline lookup yields CDR1 SEHNR and CDR2 FQNEAQ (reference sequence). The CDR3 contains 15 residues. The V and J ends lost 5 bases and 8 bases respectively, with 18 bases between them. This CDR3 is CASSTITGINEKLFF. CDR3 bases: TGTGCCAGCAGCACCATCACAGGGATTAACGAAAAACTGTTTTTT.

This clonotype occurred many times. The rearrangement links TRBV2 to TRBJ2-7; the D gene is possibly TRBD2 (5 bases). V lost 8 bases, J lost 4 bases, and 6 bases lay in between. The CDR3 runs 10 residues. Germline CDR1 SNHLY, CDR2 FYNNEI. Here the CDR3 reads CASGGYEQYF. CDR3 bases: TGTGCCAGCGGCGGGTACGAGCAGTACTTC.

This clonotype was recorded many times. This chain connects TRBV6-1 to TRBJ2-1, with D perhaps TRBD1 (5 bases). Germline V gene data show CDR1 as MNHNS and CDR2 as SASEGT. There are 14 residues in the CDR3. Trimming took 3 bases from V and 0 from J, leaving 6 bases between them. The CDR3 protein is CASSDRGSYNEQFF. Here the CDR3 DNA reads TGTGCCAGCAGTGATAGGGGCTCCTACAATGAGCAGTTCTTC.